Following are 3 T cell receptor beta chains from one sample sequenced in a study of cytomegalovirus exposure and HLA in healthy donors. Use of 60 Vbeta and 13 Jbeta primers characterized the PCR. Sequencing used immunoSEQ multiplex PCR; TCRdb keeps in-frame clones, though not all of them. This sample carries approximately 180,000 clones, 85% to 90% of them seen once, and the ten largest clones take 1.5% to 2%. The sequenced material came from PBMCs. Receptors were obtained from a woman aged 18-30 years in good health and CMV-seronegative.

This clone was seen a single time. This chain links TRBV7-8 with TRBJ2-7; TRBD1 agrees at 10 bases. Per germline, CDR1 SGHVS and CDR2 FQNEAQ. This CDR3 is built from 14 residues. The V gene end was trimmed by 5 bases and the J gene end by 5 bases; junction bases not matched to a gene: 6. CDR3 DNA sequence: TGTGCCAGCAGCCTGAGACAGGGGGCTGACGAGCAGTACTTC. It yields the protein CASSLRQGADEQYF.

Written as DNA, the CDR3 is TGTGCCAGCAGCTTGGACAGGGCCCCTTATGGCTACACCTTC. Translation: CASSLDRAPYGYTF. This chain connects TRBV5-4 to TRBJ1-2, with D tentatively TRBD1 (6 bases). Germline loops: CDR1 SGHNT, CDR2 YYREEE (reference sequence). The CDR3 covers 14 residues. V dropped 0 bases and J dropped 5 bases, with 11 bases sitting between them.

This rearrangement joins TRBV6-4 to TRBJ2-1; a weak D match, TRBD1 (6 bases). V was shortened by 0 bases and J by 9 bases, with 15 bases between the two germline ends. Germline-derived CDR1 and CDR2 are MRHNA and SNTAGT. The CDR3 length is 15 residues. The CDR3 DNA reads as TGTGCCAGCAGTGACTCCCTGCCAGGGGCCAGTGAGCAGTTCTTC. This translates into CASSDSLPGASEQFF.